This record looks at one TCR beta chain sequence and its context. What it binds is not known. The data were taken from a study of molecular identifiers for immune sequencing clone quantification. TCRdb reprocessed the PCR reads with MiXCR, giving one entry per CDR3 protein. The table includes some 320,000 distinct CDR3 sequences, 20% to 25% detected once. Germline lookup yields CDR1 KGHDR and CDR2 SFDVKD. The germline V and J ends were trimmed by 0 bases and 2 bases, with 8 bases remaining between them. This CDR3 region has 15 residues. General study findings and limits: Among 800,000 to 1,000,000 naive cells, as was reported, spiked Jurkat TCR RNA from one cell was detectable.

The source of this sequence is a human donor in good health. Some libraries in this study had Jurkat cell RNA spiked in. The sequenced material came from naive CD8+ T cells from blood, with Jurkat cell RNA spiked in. Subset denoted: FACS-sorted CD8+CD4-CCR7+CD45RA+ naive T cells. The V and J genes are TRBV24-1 and TRBJ2-3; D is uncertain. The CDR3 protein is CATSDLTEHTDTQYF. CDR3 nucleotides: TGTGCCACCAGTGATTTGACAGAACACACAGATACGCAGTATTTT.